This TCR beta chain was retrieved from a study of blood T cell repertoires in COVID-19. Per the original data handling: From reference gene primer amplification, estimates of nucleated cell counts were derived. Some clones are missing from TCRdb's copy, which holds only in-frame ones; the method was immunoSEQ multiplex PCR. V, J and clone size are taken as reported in that table, and D and trimming were inferred from the DNA itself. This sample has hundreds of thousands of clones, with around 90% found just once. V was pared by 6 bases and J by 8 bases, with 10 bases between. The CDR3 consists of 11 residues. Germline-derived CDR1 and CDR2 are MNHEY and SMNVEV (reference sequence).

J is TRBJ1-2 and V is TRBV27, with D possibly TRBD1 on 6 matching bases. Sequencing was carried out using PBMCs or T cells enriched from blood (not recorded which). This clonotype was obtained from a woman between 18 and 30 years old with acute COVID-19. The CDR3 here is CASRTGYGYTF. The CDR3 nucleotides read TGTGCCAGCAGAACAGGGTACGGCTACACCTTC.